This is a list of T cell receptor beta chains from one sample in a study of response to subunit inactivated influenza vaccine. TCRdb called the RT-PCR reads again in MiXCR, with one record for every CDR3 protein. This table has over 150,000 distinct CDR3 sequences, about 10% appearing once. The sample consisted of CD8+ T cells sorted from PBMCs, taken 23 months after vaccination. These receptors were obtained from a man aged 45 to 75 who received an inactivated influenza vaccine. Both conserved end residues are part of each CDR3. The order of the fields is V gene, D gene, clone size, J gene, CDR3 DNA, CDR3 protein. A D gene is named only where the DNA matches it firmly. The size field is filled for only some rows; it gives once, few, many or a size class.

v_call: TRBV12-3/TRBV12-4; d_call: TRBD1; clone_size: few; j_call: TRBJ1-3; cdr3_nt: TGTGCCAGCAGTTCCCCGACAGGGCCTGGAAACACCATATATTTT; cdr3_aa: CASSSPTGPGNTIYF
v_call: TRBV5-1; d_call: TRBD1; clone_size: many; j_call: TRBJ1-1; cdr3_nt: TGCGCCAGCAGCCCAACGACAGGGACCGACACTGAAGCTTTCTTT; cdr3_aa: CASSPTTGTDTEAFF
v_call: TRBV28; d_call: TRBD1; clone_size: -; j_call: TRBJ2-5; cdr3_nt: TGTGCCAGCAGTTTAGATTTGGGACAGGCAGAAAAAGAGACCCAGTACTTC; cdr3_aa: CASSLDLGQAEKETQYF
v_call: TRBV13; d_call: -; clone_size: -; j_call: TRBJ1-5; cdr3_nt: TGTGCCAGCAGCTTACAGAGTAATCAGCCCCAGCATTTT; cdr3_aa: CASSLQSNQPQHF
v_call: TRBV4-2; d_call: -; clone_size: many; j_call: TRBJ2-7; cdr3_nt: TGTGCCAGCAGCCAAGAGGACTGGGGGCTCAGCTCCTACGAGCAGTACTTC; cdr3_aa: CASSQEDWGLSSYEQYF
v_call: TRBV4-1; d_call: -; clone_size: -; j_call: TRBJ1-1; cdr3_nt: TGCGCCAGCAGCCAAGGGGCCTCGACGAGGACTGAAGCTTTCTTT; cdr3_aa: CASSQGASTRTEAFF
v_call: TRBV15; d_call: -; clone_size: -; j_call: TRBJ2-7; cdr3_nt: TGTGCCACCAGCAGAGGAAGCGATTCCTACGAGCAGTACTTC; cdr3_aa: CATSRGSDSYEQYF
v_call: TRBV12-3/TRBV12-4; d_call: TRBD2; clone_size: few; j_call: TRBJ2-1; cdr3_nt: TGTGCCAGCAGTTTTGGGGGGGGTTATGACAATGAGCAGTTCTTC; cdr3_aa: CASSFGGGYDNEQFF
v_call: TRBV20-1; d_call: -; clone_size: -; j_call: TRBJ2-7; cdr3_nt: TGCAGTGCTAGAGGGGAAACAGCCTACGAGCAGTACTTC; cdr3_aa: CSARGETAYEQYF
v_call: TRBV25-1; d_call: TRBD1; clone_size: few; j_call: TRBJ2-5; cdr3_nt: TGTGCCAGCAGGGGGGACAGCCAAGAGACCCAGTACTTC; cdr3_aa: CASRGDSQETQYF
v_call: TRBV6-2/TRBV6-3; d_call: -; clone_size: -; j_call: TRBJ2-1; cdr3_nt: TGTGCCAGCAGTTACTCGAAACAGATGCAGTTCTTC; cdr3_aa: CASSYSKQMQFF
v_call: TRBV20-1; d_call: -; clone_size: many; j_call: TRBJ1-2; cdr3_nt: TGCAGTGCTAGAGTCTGGGCAGCGGTAAACTATGGCTACACCTTC; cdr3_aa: CSARVWAAVNYGYTF
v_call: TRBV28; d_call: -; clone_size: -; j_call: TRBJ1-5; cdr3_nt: TGTGCCATACAGGGCAGCAATCAGCCCCAGCATTTT; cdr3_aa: CAIQGSNQPQHF
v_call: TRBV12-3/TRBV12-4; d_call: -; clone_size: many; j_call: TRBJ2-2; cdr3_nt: TGTGCCAGCAGTTTATCGGTGGCCGGGGAGCTGTTTTTT; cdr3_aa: CASSLSVAGELFF
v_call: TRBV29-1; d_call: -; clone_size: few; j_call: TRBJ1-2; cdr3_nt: TGCAGCGTTGAATCCCTGTTTGGGGGTTTTGGTGGCTACACCTTC; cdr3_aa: CSVESLFGGFGGYTF
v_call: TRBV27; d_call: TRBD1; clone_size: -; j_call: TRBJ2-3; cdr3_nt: TGTGCCAGCAGTTTATTAGCGCCGACAGGGGCGGGAGATACGCAGTATTTT; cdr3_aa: CASSLLAPTGAGDTQYF
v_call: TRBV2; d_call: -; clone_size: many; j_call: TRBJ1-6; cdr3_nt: TGTGCCAGCAGCCCCGGGACCTCTTCACCCCTCCACTTT; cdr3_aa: CASSPGTSSPLHF
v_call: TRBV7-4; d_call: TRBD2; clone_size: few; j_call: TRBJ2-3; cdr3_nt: TGTGCCAGCAGCACCTTCTGTCAGCGGGGGCCTCTAAGCACAGATACGCAGTATTTT; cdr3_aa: CASSTFCQRGPLSTDTQYF
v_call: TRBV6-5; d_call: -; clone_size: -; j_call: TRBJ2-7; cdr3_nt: TGTGCCAGCAGTTACGACTCCAAACTCTACGAGCAGTACTTC; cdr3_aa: CASSYDSKLYEQYF
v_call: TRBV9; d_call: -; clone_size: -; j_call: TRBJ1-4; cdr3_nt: TGTGCCAGCAGCGGTGGTTTAACAGGGAGGGAAAAACTGTTTTTT; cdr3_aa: CASSGGLTGREKLFF
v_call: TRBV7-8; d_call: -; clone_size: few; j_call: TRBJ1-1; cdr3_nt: TGTGCCAGCGCCAGGGAGCACACTGAAGCTTTCTTT; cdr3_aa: CASAREHTEAFF
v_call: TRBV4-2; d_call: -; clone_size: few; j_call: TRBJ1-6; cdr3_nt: TGTGCCAGCAGCCAGTCGTCTGAAGGTTCACCCCTCCACTTT; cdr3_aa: CASSQSSEGSPLHF
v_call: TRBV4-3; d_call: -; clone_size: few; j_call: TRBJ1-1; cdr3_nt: TGCGCCAGCAGCCAAGAGTGGGGGACGGTAATGAACACTGAAGCTTTCTTT; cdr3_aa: CASSQEWGTVMNTEAFF
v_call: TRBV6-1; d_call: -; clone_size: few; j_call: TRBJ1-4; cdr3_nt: TGTGCCAGCAGTACCACAGGGTACACTAATGAAAAACTGTTTTTT; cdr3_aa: CASSTTGYTNEKLFF
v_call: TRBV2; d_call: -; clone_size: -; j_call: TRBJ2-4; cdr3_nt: TGTGCCAGCAGTTTGACAGATGCCAAAAACATTCAGTACTTC; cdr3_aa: CASSLTDAKNIQYF
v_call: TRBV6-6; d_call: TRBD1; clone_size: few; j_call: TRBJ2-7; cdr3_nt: TGTGCCAGCAGTTTGGGACAGGGTAGTCAGCAGTACTTC; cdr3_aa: CASSLGQGSQQYF
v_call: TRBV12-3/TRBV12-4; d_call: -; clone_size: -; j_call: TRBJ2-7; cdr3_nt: TGTGCCAGCAGTTTGGTCAGGGACCACGAGCAGTACTTC; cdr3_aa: CASSLVRDHEQYF
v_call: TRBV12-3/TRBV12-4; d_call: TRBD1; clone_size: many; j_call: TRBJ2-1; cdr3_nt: TGTGCCAGCAGTCATGACAGGGCTTACAATGAGCAGTTCTTC; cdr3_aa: CASSHDRAYNEQFF
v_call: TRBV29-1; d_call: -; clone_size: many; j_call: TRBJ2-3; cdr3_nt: TGCAGCGTTGTTGGGCCAACAACCACAGATACGCAGTATTTT; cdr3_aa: CSVVGPTTTDTQYF
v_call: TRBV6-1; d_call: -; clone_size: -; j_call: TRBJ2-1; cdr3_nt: TGTGCCAGCAGTGAGGGGGCAAGGGAGCAGTTCTTC; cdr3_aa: CASSEGAREQFF
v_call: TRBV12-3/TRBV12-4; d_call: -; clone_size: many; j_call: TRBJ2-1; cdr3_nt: TGTGCCAGCAGTTTCGACTCATACAATGAGCAGTTCTTC; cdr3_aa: CASSFDSYNEQFF
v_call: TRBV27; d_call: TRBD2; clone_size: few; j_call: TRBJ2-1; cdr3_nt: TGTGCCAGCAGTCTTATAGGGACTAGCGGTTACAATGAGCAGTTCTTC; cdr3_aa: CASSLIGTSGYNEQFF
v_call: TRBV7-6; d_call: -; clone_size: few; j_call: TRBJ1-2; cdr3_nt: TGTGCCAGCAGCTTAGGAGGGGCCTCCTACAGGTCCTATGGCTACACCTTC; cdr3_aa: CASSLGGASYRSYGYTF
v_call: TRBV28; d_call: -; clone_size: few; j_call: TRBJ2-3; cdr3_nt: TGTGCCAGCAGTACAATAGAAACGCAGTATTTT; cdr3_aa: CASSTIETQYF
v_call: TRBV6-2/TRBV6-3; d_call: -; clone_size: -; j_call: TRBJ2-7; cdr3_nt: TGTGCCAGCAGTTACCCAGGGTCCTACGAGCAGTACTTC; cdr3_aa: CASSYPGSYEQYF
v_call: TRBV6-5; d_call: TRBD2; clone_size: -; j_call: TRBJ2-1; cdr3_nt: TGTGCCAGCAGTTACTCGTGGGCAACAGACGGGACTAGGAGCAATGAGCAGTTCTTC; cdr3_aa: CASSYSWATDGTRSNEQFF
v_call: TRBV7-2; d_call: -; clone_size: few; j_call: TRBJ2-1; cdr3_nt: TGTGCCAGCAGCTTAGTTGGGGGAATGGGGATGAATGAGCAGTTCTTC; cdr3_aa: CASSLVGGMGMNEQFF
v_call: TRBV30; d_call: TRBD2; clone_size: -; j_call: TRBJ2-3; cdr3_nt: TGTGCCTGGGCCACCGCTAGCGGGATACGAGATACGCAGTATTTT; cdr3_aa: CAWATASGIRDTQYF
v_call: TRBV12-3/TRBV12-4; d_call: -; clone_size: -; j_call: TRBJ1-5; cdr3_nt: TGTGCCAGCAGTCCTGATGGGGCTAGCAATCAGCCCCAGCATTTT; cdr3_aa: CASSPDGASNQPQHF
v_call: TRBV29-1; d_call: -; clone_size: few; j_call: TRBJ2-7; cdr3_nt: TGCAGCGTTGCAATGGACTCACACTACGAGCAGTACTTC; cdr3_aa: CSVAMDSHYEQYF
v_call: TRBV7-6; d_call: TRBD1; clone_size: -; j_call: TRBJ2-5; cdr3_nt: TGTGCCAGCAGCTTAGACGCCGGGACAGGGAAAGAGACCCAGTACTTC; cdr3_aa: CASSLDAGTGKETQYF
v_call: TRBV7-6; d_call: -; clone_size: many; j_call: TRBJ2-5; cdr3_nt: TGTGCCAGCAGCTTGTACGTGCAAGAGACCCAGTACTTC; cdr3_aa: CASSLYVQETQYF
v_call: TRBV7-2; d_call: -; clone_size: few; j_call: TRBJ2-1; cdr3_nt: TGTGCCAGCAGCTTAAATAGTCGGGAGCAGTTCTTC; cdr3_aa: CASSLNSREQFF
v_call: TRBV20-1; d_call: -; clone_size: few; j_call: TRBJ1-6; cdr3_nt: TGCAGTGCTAGAGAATTGCAGGCCTCCTATAATTCACCCCTCCACTTT; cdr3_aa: CSARELQASYNSPLHF
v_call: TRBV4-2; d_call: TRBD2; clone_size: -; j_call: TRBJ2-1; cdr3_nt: TGTGCCAGCAGCCAAGATGGAGGAAGGACTAGCCGACTCAATGAGCAGTTCTTC; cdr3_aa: CASSQDGGRTSRLNEQFF
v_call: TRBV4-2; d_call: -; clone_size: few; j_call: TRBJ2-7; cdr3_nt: TGTGCCAGCAGCCAAGAAGGACATCCCTCATACGAGCAGTACTTC; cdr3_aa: CASSQEGHPSYEQYF
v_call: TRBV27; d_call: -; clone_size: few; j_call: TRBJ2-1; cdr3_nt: TGTGCCAGCAGTTGGGTAGGGGATGAGCAGTTCTTC; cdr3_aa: CASSWVGDEQFF
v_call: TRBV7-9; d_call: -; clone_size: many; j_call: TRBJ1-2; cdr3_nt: TGTGCCAGCAGTTCGGGGGGACCGTTATATGGCTACACCTTC; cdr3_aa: CASSSGGPLYGYTF
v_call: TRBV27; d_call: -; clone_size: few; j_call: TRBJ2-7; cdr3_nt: TGTGCCAGCAGTCGGGGGACCCGGGCTGTCGAGCAGTACTTC; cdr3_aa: CASSRGTRAVEQYF
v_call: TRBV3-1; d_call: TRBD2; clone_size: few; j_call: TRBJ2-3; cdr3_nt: TGTGCCAGCAGCCGAGCGGGACGGTGGACAGATACGCAGTATTTT; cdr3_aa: CASSRAGRWTDTQYF
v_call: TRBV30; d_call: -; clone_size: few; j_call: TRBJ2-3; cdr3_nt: TGTGCCTGTATGGGCGGGAACTCAGATACGCAGTATTTT; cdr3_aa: CACMGGNSDTQYF
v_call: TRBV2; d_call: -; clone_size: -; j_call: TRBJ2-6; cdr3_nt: TGTGCCAGCAGTGCATGGGAATCTGGGGCCAACGTCCTGACTTTC; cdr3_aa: CASSAWESGANVLTF
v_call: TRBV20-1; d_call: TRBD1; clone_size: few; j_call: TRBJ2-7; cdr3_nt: TGCAGTGCGGAAACAGGGGGCATGGTTTACGAGCAGTACTTC; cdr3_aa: CSAETGGMVYEQYF
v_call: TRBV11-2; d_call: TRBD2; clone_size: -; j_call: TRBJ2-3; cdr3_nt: TGTGCCAGCAGCGGCCGGACTAGCGGGAGGGATAGCACAGATACGCAGTATTTT; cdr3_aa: CASSGRTSGRDSTDTQYF